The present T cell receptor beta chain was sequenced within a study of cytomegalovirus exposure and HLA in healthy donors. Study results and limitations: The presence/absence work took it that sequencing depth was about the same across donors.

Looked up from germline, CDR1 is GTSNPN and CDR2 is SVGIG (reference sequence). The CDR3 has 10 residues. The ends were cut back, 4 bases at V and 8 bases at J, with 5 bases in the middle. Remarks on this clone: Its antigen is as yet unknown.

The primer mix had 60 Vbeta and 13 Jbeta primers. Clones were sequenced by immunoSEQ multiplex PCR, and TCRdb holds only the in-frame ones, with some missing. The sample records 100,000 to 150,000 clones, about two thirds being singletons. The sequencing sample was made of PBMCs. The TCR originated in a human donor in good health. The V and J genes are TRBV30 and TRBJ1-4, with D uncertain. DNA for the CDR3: TGTGCCTGGAAAAGCGAAAAACTGTTTTTT. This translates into CAWKSEKLFF. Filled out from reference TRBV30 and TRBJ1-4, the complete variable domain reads SQTIHQWPATLVQPVGSPLSLECTVEGTSNPNLYWYRQAAGRGLQLLFYSVGIGQISSEVPQNLSASRPQDRQFILSSKKLLLSDSGFYLCAWKSEKLFFGSGTQLSVL.